This T cell receptor (beta chain) came from a study of blood T cell repertoires in COVID-19. Study-wide context: The origin of the acute and convalescent COVID-19 samples was the United States, Italy and Spain.

Original data processing: Amplification of reference gene primers provided the estimated nucleated cell counts. Generated by immunoSEQ multiplex PCR, the TCRdb table keeps only in-frame clones and is missing some. The V and J calls and the clone size are those of that table, but D and trimming were determined from the DNA. Of 120,000 or so clones listed, about 79% are singletons. Germline loops: CDR1 MNHNS, CDR2 SASEGT. This CDR3 comprises 11 residues. V was clipped by 3 bases and J by 3 bases, with 3 bases between them. This clonotype was sampled from a man between 65 and 79 years old with acute or convalescent COVID-19. The rearrangement joins TRBV6-1 to TRBJ2-7; D is uncertain. Source material: peripheral blood. This chain's CDR3 is CASSDSYEQYF. The CDR3 DNA follows: TGTGCCAGCAGTGACAGCTACGAGCAGTACTTC.